This is a list of T cell receptor beta chains from one sample in a study of blood T cell repertoires in COVID-19. Sequenced by immunoSEQ multiplex PCR; TCRdb stores in-frame clones only, minus some. The profile shows around 150,000 clones, roughly 88% of them singletons. Sequenced material: peripheral blood. These receptor sequences come from a man aged 55 to 70 with active or convalescent COVID-19. The CDR3 runs from the conserved cysteine through the conserved F or W. D genes are given only for firm matches. A row's size may be missing; if present it is once, few, many or a size class.

>TRBJ1-4|TRBV18|TRBD1|once
TGTGCCAGCTCAAGGGGACAGGGCGAAAAACTGTTTTTT
CASSRGQGEKLFF
>TRBJ1-3|TRBV15|NA|NA
TGTGCCACCAGCAGAGATTGGCGGAACACCATATATTTT
CATSRDWRNTIYF
>TRBJ2-5|TRBV20-1|NA|NA
TGCAGTGCTAGGGACGGTAGGGGCCAGTACTTC
CSARDGRGQYF
>TRBJ2-1|TRBV10-3|NA|few
TGTGCCACGCAGCGGGCTGACTACAATGAGCAGTTCTTC
CATQRADYNEQFF
>TRBJ2-7|TRBV4-1|NA|NA
TGCGCCAGCAGCCTCGCATCACAGGATACCTACGAGCAGTACTTC
CASSLASQDTYEQYF
>TRBJ1-4|TRBV7-2|NA|NA
TGTGCCAGCAGCTTTTCCCCCAGCGTCCCTAATGAAAAACTGTTTTTT
CASSFSPSVPNEKLFF
>TRBJ2-5|TRBV4-1|TRBD2|NA
TGCGCCAGCAGCCAAGATCTGACTAGCGGGAAACCCTGGGACCAAGAGACCCAGTACTTC
CASSQDLTSGKPWDQETQYF
>TRBJ1-1|TRBV24-1|NA|NA
TGTGCCACCAGTAACCTCACAGCCTACACTGAAGCTTTCTTT
CATSNLTAYTEAFF
>TRBJ2-1|TRBV7-3|TRBD2|NA
TGTGCCAGCAGTCTAGCGGGAGGGATCTACAATGAGCAGTTCTTC
CASSLAGGIYNEQFF
>TRBJ2-1|TRBV28|NA|NA
TGTGCCACTTGGGCAGCAAGCAAAGAGCAGTTCTTC
CATWAASKEQFF
>TRBJ1-4|TRBV3-1/TRBV3-2|NA|NA
TGTGCCAGCAGCCCGAGACTGAACCTCGCAACTAATGAAAAACTGTTTTTT
CASSPRLNLATNEKLFF
>TRBJ1-2|TRBV24-1|TRBD1|NA
TGTGCCACCAGTGATTCTGCCGGGACAGGGGATCGGTATGGCTACACCTTC
CATSDSAGTGDRYGYTF
>TRBJ1-2|TRBV6-5|TRBD1|NA
TGTGCCAGCAGAGTTATTGACAGGGACGGCGGCTACACCTTC
CASRVIDRDGGYTF
>TRBJ2-7|TRBV5-1|TRBD1|NA
TGCGCCAGCAGCTTGGGAATACAGGGGGCGAGGGAGCAGTACTTC
CASSLGIQGAREQYF
>TRBJ1-4|TRBV5-4|TRBD1|few
TGTGCCAGCAGTTCCAACAGGGGGATCAATGAAAAACTGTTTTTT
CASSSNRGINEKLFF
>TRBJ2-3|TRBV6-6|TRBD2|NA
TGTGCCAGCAGTCTTCGAGGACCACTAGCGCCTCTCACAGATACGCAGTATTTT
CASSLRGPLAPLTDTQYF
>TRBJ1-5|TRBV18|NA|NA
TGTGCCAGCTCACCGGCTGGGGCCCAGCCCCAGCATTTT
CASSPAGAQPQHF
>TRBJ2-7|TRBV3-1/TRBV3-2|TRBD1|NA
TGTGCCAGCAGCCAAGGATACGGACAGGGGCACTTC
CASSQGYGQGHF
>TRBJ2-3|TRBV18|TRBD2|NA
TGTGCCAGCTCACCACCGGGGACTAGCGTCTCCACAGATACGCAGTATTTT
CASSPPGTSVSTDTQYF
>TRBJ2-5|TRBV21-1|NA|NA
TGTGCCAGCAGCAAAGGGGGACTAGCTCGGGAGACCCAGTACTTC
CASSKGGLARETQYF
>TRBJ1-4|TRBV7-9|NA|NA
TGTGCCAGCGGGCGCGGGCAGCTCTATGAAAAACTGTTTTTT
CASGRGQLYEKLFF
>TRBJ2-1|TRBV7-2|TRBD1|NA
TGTGCCAGCAGCTTAGCGGGACAGGCCTACAATGAGCAGTTCTTC
CASSLAGQAYNEQFF
>TRBJ1-4|TRBV4-2|NA|once
TGTGCCAGCAGCCAAGACTTGAGACAGCCGAATGAAAAACTGTTTTTT
CASSQDLRQPNEKLFF